This entry features one T cell receptor beta chain sequence. Its specificity is unknown. CDR1 and CDR2 from the germline V gene are SGHRS and YFSETQ. V was clipped by 5 bases and J by 5 bases; unmatched bases: 10. The CDR3 extends over 15 amino acids. The data were taken from a study of cytomegalovirus exposure and HLA in healthy donors. Study at large: Among the approximately 420 donors who were genotyped, about 80% fell in the genetic ancestry cluster that is associated with self-reported Caucasian donors. Study-wide results and caveats: Several V segments, TRBV6-2 and TRBV6-3 among them, could not be told apart and were dropped.

Among the donors, all were healthy bone marrow donors. Amplification used 60 Vbeta primers and 13 Jbeta primers. Profiling relied on immunoSEQ multiplex PCR, and the TCRdb table lists in-frame clones only, not all of them. Of approximately 150,000 clones in the sample, roughly a tenth were seen once. This clonotype was obtained from a male donor in good health and CMV-seronegative. The sequenced sample consisted of PBMCs. The genes are TRBV5-1 and TRBJ1-1, with 9 nucleotides matching TRBD1. The chain's CDR3 is CASSSRGQGRTEAFF. The CDR3 bases are TGCGCCAGCAGTTCTCGGGGACAGGGAAGGACTGAAGCTTTCTTT.